This T cell receptor (beta chain) was recovered during a study of blood T cell repertoires in COVID-19. Study context: T cells, B-cell-depleted T cells, or PBMCs supplied cDNA or gDNA.

Profiling relied on immunoSEQ multiplex PCR, and the TCRdb table lists in-frame clones only, not all of them. This sample has 50,000 to 65,000 clones; approximately 91% occur once, and the top ten carry roughly 3.5%. The sample comprised peripheral blood. The receptor was isolated from a man aged 50 to 60 with active COVID-19.

The CDR3 DNA follows: TGTGCCAGCAGCTTTAATCAACTGGCTGAAGCTTTCTTT. This encodes CASSFNQLAEAFF. J is TRBJ1-1 and V is TRBV11-3, with D unclear. The ends were cut back, 3 bases at V and 6 bases at J, with 11 bases in the middle. The germline CDR1 and CDR2 sequences are SGHNT and YENEEA. The CDR3 is made up of 13 amino acids.